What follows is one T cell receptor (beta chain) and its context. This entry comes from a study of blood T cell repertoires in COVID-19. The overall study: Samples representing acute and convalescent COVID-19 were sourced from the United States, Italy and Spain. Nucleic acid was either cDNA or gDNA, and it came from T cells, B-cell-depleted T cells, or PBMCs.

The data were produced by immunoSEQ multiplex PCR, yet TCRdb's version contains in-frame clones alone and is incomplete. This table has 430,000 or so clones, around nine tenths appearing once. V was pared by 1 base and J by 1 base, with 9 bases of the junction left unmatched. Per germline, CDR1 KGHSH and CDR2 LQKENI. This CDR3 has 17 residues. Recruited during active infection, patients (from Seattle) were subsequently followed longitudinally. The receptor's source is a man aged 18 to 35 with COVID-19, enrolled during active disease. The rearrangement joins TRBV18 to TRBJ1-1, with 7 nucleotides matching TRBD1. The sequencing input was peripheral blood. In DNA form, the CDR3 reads TGTGCCAGCTCACCACGGAGTCTTGGGACAGCGAACACTGAAGCTTTCTTT. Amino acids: CASSPRSLGTANTEAFF. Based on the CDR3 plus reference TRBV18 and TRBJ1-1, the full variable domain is NAGVMQNPRHLVRRRGQEARLRCSPMKGHSHVYWYRQLPEEGLKFMVYLQKENIIDESGMPKERFSAEFPKEGPSILRIQQVVRGDSAAYFCASSPRSLGTANTEAFFGQGTRLTVV.